The 13 T cell receptor beta chains given below trace back to one sample, sequenced in a study of blood T cell repertoires in COVID-19. TCRdb keeps only in-frame clones here, not all; method: immunoSEQ multiplex PCR. This table holds 260,000 or so clones, about 85% found once. The specimen was PBMCs or T cells enriched from blood (not recorded which). The receptors were sampled from a woman in her fifties or sixties who had recovered from COVID-19.

This clone was counted once. The chain employs TRBV7-9 and TRBJ1-5; D gene uncertain. Trimming removed 1 base from V and 9 bases from J, with 7 bases in between. Germline values: CDR1 SEHNR, CDR2 FQNEAQ (reference sequence). The CDR3 length is 12 residues. The CDR3 loop is CASSLDRGPQHF. As DNA, the CDR3 is TGTGCCAGCAGCTTAGACCGAGGGCCCCAGCATTTT.

This chain links TRBV7-3 with TRBJ2-5; D is possibly TRBD1 (5 bases). Germline-derived CDR1 and CDR2 are SGHTA and FQGTGA. CDR3 size: 15 residues. Between the trimmed V and J ends, which lost 0 bases and 5 bases, there was a span of 13 bases. The chain's CDR3 is CASSLTGLGTETQYF. Here the CDR3 DNA reads TGTGCCAGCAGCTTAACGGGGCTAGGCACGGAGACCCAGTACTTC. Full variable domain (missing parts from reference TRBV7-3 and TRBJ2-5): GAGVSQTPSNKVTEKGKYVELRCDPISGHTALYWYRQSLGQGPEFLIYFQGTGAADDSGLPNDRFFAVRPEGSVSTLKIQRTERGDSAVYLCASSLTGLGTETQYFGPGTRLLVL.

The rearrangement uses TRBV23-1 and TRBJ1-5, with D hard to call. TRBV23-1 is identified as an open reading frame with a role that is uncertain. This CDR3 spans 13 amino acids. Trimming removed 5 bases from V and 0 bases from J, with 5 bases in between. CDR3 residues: CASSDYSNQPQHF. The DNA for the CDR3 is TGCGCCAGCAGTGACTATAGCAATCAGCCCCAGCATTTT.

The CDR3 loop is CASSPRGDTQYF. CDR3 DNA: TGTGCCAGCAGCCCGAGGGGGGATACGCAGTATTTT. This chain joins TRBV12-3 or TRBV12-4 and TRBJ2-3; a possible D gene is TRBD1 (6 bases). This CDR3 region has 12 residues. V lost 6 bases and J 6 bases, leaving 10 bases between the germline ends.

The V and J genes are TRBV12-3 or TRBV12-4 and TRBJ1-5; D gene ambiguous. Deletions cut 5 bases from V and 1 base from J, with 6 bases between. The CDR3 spans 13 residues. CDR3 residues: CASSQWSNQPQHF. DNA of the CDR3: TGTGCCAGCAGTCAGTGGAGCAATCAGCCCCAGCATTTT.

V and J are TRBV5-1 and TRBJ2-7; D is possibly TRBD1 (8 bases). Germline V gene sequence: CDR1 SGHRS, CDR2 YFSETQ. V was pared by 3 bases and J by 2 bases, with 24 bases between. The CDR3 is 18 amino acids. The CDR3 sequence is CASSSGTTGQVVPYEQYF. The DNA of the CDR3 is TGCGCCAGCAGCTCGGGGACTACGGGACAGGTTGTACCCTACGAGCAGTACTTC.

This chain uses TRBV29-1 with TRBJ1-1; maybe TRBD1 (5 bases). Germline CDR1 is SQVTM and CDR2 is ANQGSEA. The length of the CDR3 is 13 residues. V lost 2 bases to trimming and J lost 6 bases, with 13 bases between them. The CDR3 DNA reads TGCAGCGTTGAAATCAGGGTGGGCGCTGAAGCTTTCTTT. Protein: CSVEIRVGAEAFF.

In its sample, this clone was seen once. This chain links TRBV12-3 or TRBV12-4 with TRBJ2-1; 9 nucleotides align to TRBD2. The CDR3 runs to 12 residues. J lost 15 bases, V lost 6 bases, and 9 bases had no gene match. CDR3 amino acids: CASSRGTSFRFF. The CDR3 DNA reads TGTGCCAGCAGCCGCGGGACTAGCTTCCGGTTCTTC.

The chain couples TRBV20-1 to TRBJ1-1; D gene unclear. Deletions cut 3 bases from V and 6 bases from J, with 17 bases between. Germline V gives CDR1 DFQATT, CDR2 SNEGSKA (reference sequence). This CDR3 region has 14 residues. In nucleotides, the CDR3 is TGCAGTGCTAGTGGTGGGCGCGGGGTCCCTGAAGCTTTCTTT. It encodes CSASGGRGVPEAFF.

The CDR3 DNA reads as TGTGCCAGCAGTTCTGGGGGGACCGGGGCCAACGTCCTGACTTTC. This sequence encodes CASSSGGTGANVLTF. The J gene is TRBJ2-6, the V gene TRBV5-4, with D perhaps matching TRBD2 (6 bases). Germline loops: CDR1 SGHNT, CDR2 YYREEE (reference sequence). V was pared by 5 bases and J by 4 bases, with 13 bases between. The CDR3 spans 15 residues.

The sample holds one count of this clone. The rearrangement joins TRBV7-9 to TRBJ2-3; a possible D gene is TRBD2 (5 bases). The CDR3 runs to 18 residues. Trimming stripped 6 bases from V and 0 bases from J, with 22 bases between. Germline assignment: CDR1 SEHNR and CDR2 FQNEAQ (reference sequence). CDR3 region: CASRGEHVQVSSTDTQYF. The CDR3 DNA is TGTGCCAGCAGGGGAGAACACGTCCAGGTATCTAGCACAGATACGCAGTATTTT.

The chain uses TRBV10-1 and TRBJ1-2; 7 bases fit TRBD1. This CDR3 contains 15 residues. V was clipped by 9 bases and J by 4 bases; unmatched bases: 14. Germline assignment: CDR1 WNHNN and CDR2 SYGVQD (reference sequence). CDR3 coding DNA: TGCGCCAGACTAGTGGGGACAGCCGGTTCCTATGGCTACACCTTC. Residues: CARLVGTAGSYGYTF.

The chain couples TRBV19 to TRBJ1-5, with 9 bases fitting TRBD1. Germline V CDR1 and CDR2: LNHDA, SQIVND (reference sequence). Unmatched junction bases numbered 19, after V lost 7 bases and J lost 0 bases. The CDR3 runs to 20 residues. The CDR3 here is CASKGYRDRGENYSNQPQHF. The CDR3 nucleotides are TGTGCCAGTAAGGGTTACCGAGACAGGGGGGAGAATTATAGCAATCAGCCCCAGCATTTT. Full variable domain (remainder filled in from reference TRBV19 and TRBJ1-5): DGGITQSPKYLFRKEGQNVTLSCEQNLNHDAMYWYRQDPGQGLRLIYYSQIVNDFQKGDIAEGYSVSREKKESFPLTVTSAQKNPTAFYLCASKGYRDRGENYSNQPQHFGDGTRLSIL.